This entry features one T cell receptor (beta chain) sequence. Only one count was recorded for this clone. Its antigen is not yet known. No per-base quality is available; no much larger clone lies one base away. TCRbeta CDR3 regions were amplified from genomic DNA by means of the immunoSEQ Assay, a bias-controlled multiplex PCR. The original pipeline was this. Nucleated cell counts per sample were estimated from amplification of reference gene primers within the assay. To quantify the absolute abundance of each unique TCRbeta CDR3 rearrangement, sequence reads were collapsed and filtered. Productive Simpson clonality was computed per sample as the square root of Simpson's diversity index over productive rearrangements. TCRdb obtained this table from immuneACCESS and retained in-frame rearrangements with V and J assigned. These tables miss some clones; where compared with another copy, unresolved V genes account for less than half of the shortfall, and the remainder is unexplained. V and J calls and clone size are those listed in that table; D and trimming were worked out from the DNA. In all, the sample holds over 150,000 clones, and approximately 88% of those were seen once. The top ten constitute approximately 4.1% of the sample.

This sample is part of a study of blood T cell repertoires in COVID-19 (TCRdb year 2020). About the investigation overall: Collaborator samples came from the United States, Italy and Spain and covered acute and convalescent phases of COVID-19. The prospective study material was composed of cDNA or gDNA derived from T cells, B-cell-depleted T cells, or PBMCs. Deeply sampled blood TCRbeta repertoires from subjects exposed to, actively infected with, or recovered from COVID-19 were included in the dataset. A freely available public database, intended as a resource for researchers studying the immune response to SARS-CoV-2, is where the repertoires were released. Samples were obtained from the ongoing ImmuneRACE study (first 160 participants) and from over a thousand subjects provided by 6 global collaborators. The sample metadata nearly always contained a de-identified subject ID, COVID-19 status, age in years and sex. Where HLA class I and class II types were available, the types were taken from metadata supplied by the sample provider, not from assay-based typing.

V loses 5 bases at its end and J loses 6 bases; junction bases beyond the gene matches: 10. CDR1 and CDR2 (SGHVS, FQNEAQ) derive from the germline V gene. Including the terminal cysteine and phenylalanine, the CDR3 comprises 16 residues. Of the read, only the CDR3 DNA is kept; its 48 bases are in frame from base 1. Here is what the overall study found, with its caveats: Clinical and demographic metadata were provided uncurated, with the amount varying by source and participant.

Another Seattle source contributed samples from volunteer blood donors who had recovered from COVID-19. The collaborating institutions used their own protocols to collect whole blood in K2EDTA tubes. Collaborator samples were shipped for TCRbeta analysis as frozen whole blood, isolated PBMCs, or DNA extracted from either sample type. The receptor comes from a woman between 55 and 75 years old who had recovered from COVID-19. Here the chain combines TRBV7-8 and TRBJ1-5, with 10 middle bases fitting TRBD1. The specimen was peripheral blood. The DNA sequence is TGTGCCAGCAGCGCTTCGGGACAGGGGACGAGTCAGCCCCAGCATTTT. It translates to CASSASGQGTSQPQHF. Beyond the CDR3, the reference TRBV7-8 and TRBJ1-5 genes provide the residues; the full variable domain reads: GAGVSQSPRYKVAKRGQDVALRCDPISGHVSLFWYQQALGQGPEFLTYFQNEAQLDKSGLPSDRFFAERPEGSVSTLKIQRTQQEDSAVYLCASSASGQGTSQPQHFGDGTRLSIL.